Below are 32 T cell receptor beta chains sequenced from a single sample in a study of post-analysis software for immune sequencing data. Study-wide findings and caveats: Relative to controls, patients had several TRBV segments at higher frequency, with TRBV5-6, TRBV5-1 and TRBV20-1 among these.

Prepared libraries of TCR beta cDNA carried unique molecular identifiers. TCRdb re-called the PCR reads with MiXCR, one entry per CDR3 protein. This sample yields roughly 870,000 distinct CDR3 sequences, of which 53% are seen a single time; approximately 4.5% belongs to the top ten. No antigen is known for these receptors. Sequenced: blood. All receptors come from a girl aged 10 to 17 with multiple sclerosis.

The chain is built from TRBV12-3 or TRBV12-4 and TRBJ1-2; D might be TRBD1 (5 bases). The CDR3 consists of 13 residues. Trimming left V 7 bases short and J 4 bases short, with 13 bases between. CDR3 sequence reads: CASTRARSYGYTF. The CDR3 region has the DNA TGTGCCAGCACCAGGGCTAGGAGCTATGGCTACACCTTC.

This CDR3 reads CASSLREIEGYTF. CDR3 coding DNA: TGTGCCAGCAGCTTAAGGGAAATTGAGGGCTACACCTTC. The V and J genes are TRBV7-9 and TRBJ1-2; D call uncertain. Germline assignment: CDR1 SEHNR and CDR2 FQNEAQ (reference sequence). The CDR3 length is 13 residues. Deletions cut 2 bases from V and 8 bases from J, with 12 bases between.

The sample holds a few counts of this clonotype. The junction and the germline gene differ at one end; a read error may be behind it. J is TRBJ2-1 and V is TRBV20-1; the D gene is possibly TRBD2 (7 bases). This CDR3 has 16 amino acids. Germline lookup yields CDR1 DFQATT and CDR2 SNEGSKA (reference sequence). The CDR3 sequence: CSARGGRGSSYNEQFF. The CDR3 coding sequence is TGCAGTGCAAGAGGGGGGAGGGGGAGCTCCTACAATGAGCAGTTCTTC.

V usage is TRBV7-9 and J usage is TRBJ1-2, with D possibly being TRBD1 (5 bases). The V gene lost 5 bases and the J gene lost 7 bases, with 11 bases spanning the gap. CDR3 length equals 12 residues. Germline CDR1 reads SEHNR; CDR2 reads FQNEAQ (reference sequence). The chain's CDR3 is CASSLRGVGYTF. In nucleotides, the CDR3 is TGTGCCAGCAGCCTCAGAGGGGTTGGCTACACCTTC.

This chain uses TRBV4-1 with TRBJ2-3; 7 bases line up with TRBD1. CDR1 is MGHRA, CDR2 YSYEKL, per germline. The CDR3 sequence is 16 residues long. Trimming at V came to 5 bases and at J to 0 bases, leaving 8 bases not matched to a gene. The CDR3 DNA follows: TGCGCCAGCAGCTCCTGGGACAGCTCTAGCACAGATACGCAGTATTTT. The encoded protein is CASSSWDSSSTDTQYF.

This rearrangement joins TRBV20-1 to TRBJ2-3; D call uncertain. Between the trimmed V and J ends, which lost 4 bases and 0 bases, there was a span of 5 bases. Germline V gene data show CDR1 as DFQATT and CDR2 as SNEGSKA (reference sequence). This CDR3 is built from 12 residues. DNA for the CDR3: TGCAGTGCTAAGGACAGCACAGATACGCAGTATTTT. Its translation: CSAKDSTDTQYF.

This CDR3 reads CASSMDGLHGPDTEAFF. DNA of the CDR3: TGTGCCAGCAGCATGGACGGTCTTCACGGCCCGGACACTGAAGCTTTCTTT. The chain carries TRBV7-2 and TRBJ1-1; no definite D call. CDR1 SGHTA and CDR2 FQGNSA come from the germline V gene. V lost 5 bases to trimming and J lost 3 bases, with 22 bases between them. This CDR3 contains 17 residues.

The V and J genes are TRBV10-3 and TRBJ2-1; possibly TRBD2 for D (6 bases). V was cut by 2 bases and J by 9 bases, with 26 bases left in between. The CDR3 is made up of 18 amino acids. Germline loops: CDR1 ENHRY, CDR2 SYGVKD. The CDR3 coding sequence is TGTGCCATCAGTGAGCCGACAACCGGGACTCGCGTTTACGGTGAGCAGTTCTTC. Amino acid sequence: CAISEPTTGTRVYGEQFF.

The sample holds a few counts of this clonotype. The genes are TRBV6-1 and TRBJ2-5, with 8 bases matching TRBD1. This CDR3 comprises 16 residues. The V and J ends lost 6 bases and 5 bases, in that order; junction bases with no gene match: 14. Germline V gene data show CDR1 as MNHNS and CDR2 as SASEGT. The CDR3 loop is CASSEQGALFFETQYF. CDR3 in DNA: TGTGCCAGCAGCGAGCAGGGGGCCCTTTTTTTTGAGACCCAGTACTTC.

This chain connects TRBV10-3 to TRBJ2-3; D is unresolved. In germline, CDR1 is ENHRY, CDR2 SYGVKD. Between the trimmed V and J ends, which lost 6 bases and 6 bases, there was a span of 7 bases. CDR3 length: 11 residues. CDR3 coding DNA: TGTGCCATCAGAGGCGTGGATACGCAGTATTTT. Translating gives CAIRGVDTQYF.

V and J are TRBV30 and TRBJ2-7, with D possibly matching TRBD2 (7 bases). Trimming cost V 5 bases and J 3 bases, with 14 bases left between them. Germline-derived CDR1 and CDR2 are GTSNPN and SVGIG (reference sequence). CDR3 size: 13 residues. CDR3 coding DNA: TGTGCCTGGTCCGGCGGGGGCGACTACGAGCAGTACTTC. This sequence encodes CAWSGGGDYEQYF.

This sequence joins TRBV20-1 and TRBJ2-1, with TRBD2 matching 9 bases. The CDR3 contains 15 residues. CDR1 DFQATT and CDR2 SNEGSKA come from the germline V gene (reference sequence). J was trimmed by 6 bases and V by 0 bases; bases with no gene match: 6. As DNA, the CDR3 is TGCAGTGCTAGAGATGGGCCTAGCGGGATCAATGAGCAGTTCTTC. It specifies CSARDGPSGINEQFF.

The sample holds a few counts of this clonotype. Mismatch with germline at one junction end may stem from a read error. CDR3 loop: CASSFNYYDEQFF. The CDR3 nucleotides are TGTGCCAGCAGCTTTAACTACTACGATGAGCAGTTCTTC. This chain links TRBV7-3 with TRBJ2-1; D is unresolved. Germline V gene lookup returns CDR1 SGHTA and CDR2 FQGTGA. The CDR3 sequence is 13 residues long.

The rearrangement links TRBV9 to TRBJ2-7; 7 bases are a match to TRBD2. The end of the DNA is better explained by TRBJ2-5, so the J call may be wrong. Germline lookup yields CDR1 SGDLS and CDR2 YYNGEE. CDR3 length: 14 amino acids. The CDR3 region has the DNA TGTGCCAGCAGCTCCCGGGACTATAAAGAGACCCAGTACTTC. It yields the protein CASSSRDYKETQYF.

V gene TRBV21-1 combines with J gene TRBJ2-5. TRBV21-1 is an annotated pseudogene. The CDR3 is 12 amino acids. CDR3 residues: CASRAVQETQYF. The DNA for the CDR3 is TGTGCCAGCAGGGCGGTTCAAGAGACCCAGTACTTC.

The chain has TRBV7-6 and TRBJ2-4; D gene ambiguous. Gene TRBJ2-7 matches the end of the DNA better, so the J call may be wrong. Germline-derived CDR1 and CDR2 are SGHVS and FNYEAQ. The CDR3 spans 13 residues. CDR3 bases: TGTGCCAGCAGCTCAAGTGGGTACTACGAGCAGTACTTC. It specifies CASSSSGYYEQYF.

This clonotype was detected a few times. CDR3 in amino acids: CSAGTSNYGYTF. Here the CDR3 DNA reads TGCAGCGCCGGGACATCAAACTATGGCTACACCTTC. The V call is TRBV29-1, the J call TRBJ1-2; tentatively, D is TRBD1 (6 bases). The V gene's germline CDR1 is SQVTM and CDR2 ANQGSEA. The germline V and J ends were trimmed by 7 bases and 2 bases, with 11 bases remaining between them. The CDR3 totals 12 residues.

In its sample, this clonotype was seen a few times. The chain links TRBV20-1 to TRBJ2-7; 10 bases align to TRBD1. Germline CDR1 is DFQATT and CDR2 is SNEGSKA (reference sequence). This CDR3 is built from 12 residues. The junction had 2 bases not matched to a gene; V was cut back by 3 bases and J by 6 bases. The DNA of the CDR3 is TGCAGTGCTAGGGGACAGGGGTTCGAGCAGTACTTC. Translated, it gives CSARGQGFEQYF.

This clonotype was counted once. This rearrangement joins TRBV20-1 to TRBJ1-5; weak D call: TRBD1 (5 bases). V dropped 0 bases and J dropped 1 base, with 10 bases sitting between them. The germline V gene encodes CDR1 DFQATT and CDR2 SNEGSKA (reference sequence). The CDR3 is 15 residues long. The DNA of the CDR3 is TGCAGTGCTAGAGATCAAGGGGTGAGCAATCAGCCCCAGCATTTT. This sequence encodes CSARDQGVSNQPQHF.

The gene calls are TRBV29-1 and TRBJ2-7; no definite D call. The germline V and J ends were trimmed by 5 bases and 2 bases, with 13 bases remaining between them. CDR3 length: 13 residues. The germline gives CDR1 SQVTM, CDR2 ANQGSEA. The CDR3 here is CSVLLRATYEQYF. The CDR3 coding sequence is TGCAGCGTTCTCTTACGGGCTACCTACGAGCAGTACTTC.

CDR3 sequence reads: CASSMRGQGFYGYTF. The CDR3 DNA reads TGTGCCAGCAGCATGAGGGGCCAGGGGTTTTATGGCTACACCTTC. The chain couples TRBV7-2 to TRBJ1-2; TRBD1 might be the D (6 bases). The V end was cut by 5 bases, the J end by 5 bases, with 18 bases between. Germline-derived CDR1 and CDR2 are SGHTA and FQGNSA. This CDR3 comprises 15 residues.

This clonotype was seen only a few times. The genes are TRBV12-3 or TRBV12-4 and TRBJ2-7; 7 nucleotides match TRBD1. The CDR3 extends over 15 amino acids. J was trimmed by 3 bases and V by 5 bases; bases with no gene match: 10. CDR3 nucleotide sequence: TGTGCCAGCAGTCCTTGGGACAGCACCTTCTACGAGCAGTACTTC. Translation gives CASSPWDSTFYEQYF.

The CDR3 reads CSARDLPSYNEQFF. For the CDR3, the DNA is TGCAGCGCCCGGGACCTACCCTCCTACAATGAGCAGTTCTTC. The chain recombines TRBV29-1 with TRBJ2-1, with D perhaps given as TRBD1 or TRBD2 (5 bases each). The CDR3 extends over 14 amino acids. Germline V gene data show CDR1 as SQVTM and CDR2 as ANQGSEA. Trimming took off 7 bases at V and 0 bases at J, with 13 bases between the two ends.

This chain uses TRBV15 with TRBJ2-1; the match to TRBD1 covers 8 bases. J was trimmed by 4 bases and V by 5 bases; bases with no gene match: 4. The CDR3 consists of 14 residues. CDR1 is LNHNV, CDR2 YYDKDF, per germline (reference sequence). The CDR3 sequence is CATSGTGIYNEQFF. The CDR3 DNA sequence: TGTGCCACCAGCGGGACAGGTATATACAATGAGCAGTTCTTC.

This rearrangement joins TRBV6-2 or TRBV6-3 to TRBJ2-1; weak D call: TRBD1 (5 bases). The J call may be wrong; the DNA end is better matched by TRBJ2-7. This CDR3 spans 13 amino acids. Germline V gives CDR1 MNHEY, CDR2 SVGEGT. CDR3 loop: CASGRDGHYEQYF. CDR3 nucleotide sequence: TGTGCCAGCGGCCGCGACGGACACTACGAGCAGTACTTC.

The V gene is TRBV29-1, the J gene TRBJ2-1, with D hard to call. Germline lookup yields CDR1 SQVTM and CDR2 ANQGSEA. The CDR3 is 10 residues long. Trimming stripped 6 bases from V and 9 bases from J, with 9 bases between. The CDR3 sequence is CSVDSAEQFF. CDR3 nucleotides: TGCAGCGTCGACTCCGCTGAGCAGTTCTTC.

This chain joins TRBV29-1 and TRBJ2-2, with D possibly TRBD1 on 5 matching bases. The CDR3 has 13 residues. V gave up 3 bases and J gave up 4 bases, with 9 bases separating them. Germline V CDR1 and CDR2: SQVTM, ANQGSEA. Written as DNA, the CDR3 is TGCAGCGTTGAGACAGAGAGCACCGGGGAGCTGTTTTTT. This encodes CSVETESTGELFF.

The V and J genes are TRBV9 and TRBJ2-7; TRBD1 agrees at 9 bases. CDR3 length: 15 residues. Trimming cost V 0 bases and J 5 bases; bases outside gene matches: 6. Germline loops: CDR1 SGDLS, CDR2 YYNGEE. The CDR3 reads CASSVEGQGMDEQYF. The CDR3 bases are TGTGCCAGCAGCGTAGAGGGACAGGGTATGGACGAGCAGTACTTC.

The chain links TRBV29-1 to TRBJ1-2, with 7 bases fitting TRBD1. The junction had 8 bases not matched to a gene; V was cut back by 5 bases and J by 2 bases. The length of the CDR3 is 14 residues. Germline CDR1 is SQVTM and CDR2 is ANQGSEA. The CDR3 here is CSVTNRGTNYGYTF. The CDR3 DNA reads TGCAGCGTTACCAACAGGGGTACGAACTATGGCTACACCTTC.

This clonotype was counted only a few times. V usage is TRBV5-1 and J usage is TRBJ2-5; TRBD2 agrees at 9 bases. Germline loops: CDR1 SGHRS, CDR2 YFSETQ. Trimming at V came to 6 bases and at J to 4 bases, leaving 13 bases not matched to a gene. The CDR3 has 16 residues. The CDR3 sequence: CASNPTSGFGGETQYF. The CDR3 DNA sequence: TGCGCCAGCAATCCAACTAGCGGGTTCGGTGGAGAGACCCAGTACTTC.

This clonotype showed up just a few times. The chain has TRBV5-6 and TRBJ2-7; TRBD1 agrees at 8 bases. Germline CDR1 and CDR2: SGHDT and YYEEEE. The CDR3 runs 17 residues. The trim removed 2 bases at V and 5 bases at J, leaving 15 bases unmatched. The CDR3 DNA follows: TGTGCCAGCAGCTTCCCTTTGGACAGGGTGATTTGGAACGAGCAGTACTTC. Translating it yields CASSFPLDRVIWNEQYF.

For this clonotype: The junction departs from the called germline gene at one end, perhaps through a read error. V and J are TRBV6-1 and TRBJ1-4, with no clear D. Germline CDR1 is MNHNS and CDR2 is SASEGT. This CDR3 region has 14 residues. In DNA form, the CDR3 reads TGTGCCAGCAGTGAAGCTTCGAGAGGCGAAAAACGGTTTTTT. Translating it yields CASSEASRGEKRFF.